The 25 T cell receptor beta chains below come from one sample, sequenced in a study of cytomegalovirus exposure and HLA in healthy donors (dated by TCRdb to between 2016 and 2019). Library creation used the immunoSEQ multiplex PCR assay. A mixture of 60 forward primers for TCR Vbeta segments and 13 reverse primers for TCR Jbeta segments was used in the multiplex PCR. TCRdb retrieved this table from immuneACCESS and kept in-frame rearrangements only. Not all clones are present; in checked studies, unresolved V genes account for under half, and no reason is known for the remainder. This sample gives about 190,000 clones in total; more than 70% of them show up just once. More than 4.5% of the sample is in the top ten clones. Sequenced sample: PBMCs. The receptors shown here come from a young man in good health and CMV-seropositive.

The chain links TRBV9 to TRBJ1-2; a possible D gene is TRBD1 (5 bases). Trimming removed 0 bases from V and 0 bases from J, with 12 bases in between. Germline values: CDR1 SGDLS, CDR2 YYNGEE. The CDR3 is 16 residues long. The CDR3 sequence is CASSVAAGLTNYGYTF. The CDR3, as DNA: TGTGCCAGCAGCGTAGCGGCAGGGCTGACTAACTATGGCTACACCTTC.

The chain links TRBV5-1 to TRBJ2-1; 10 bases are a match to TRBD2. This CDR3 region has 15 residues. Germline CDR1 and CDR2: SGHRS and YFSETQ. With 0 bases clipped from V and 3 bases from J, the junction kept 0 bases outside the gene matches. The CDR3 spells CASSLGLAGYNEQFF. The CDR3 DNA is TGCGCCAGCAGCTTGGGACTAGCGGGCTACAATGAGCAGTTCTTC.

The V and J genes are TRBV23-1 and TRBJ1-5, with 9 bases lining up with TRBD1. TRBV23-1 is designated an ORF whose function remains uncertain. CDR3 size: 14 residues. V gave up 10 bases and J gave up 1 base; unmatched junction bases: 5. The CDR3: CATFDRGSNQPQHF. Here the CDR3 DNA reads TGCGCCACCTTTGACAGGGGGAGCAATCAGCCCCAGCATTTT.

Of note for this clone: An end of the junction does not agree with germline; a read error may underlie this. The J gene is TRBJ1-6, the V gene TRBV7-9; perhaps TRBD1 as D (6 bases). CDR3 size: 14 residues. Per the germline V gene, CDR1 is SEHNR and CDR2 is FQNEAQ (reference sequence). The DNA for the CDR3 is TGTTCCAGCAGCCTTGGACAGAGGGGTTCACCCCTCCACTTT. This encodes CSSSLGQRGSPLHF. The whole variable domain, remainder taken from reference TRBV7-9 and TRBJ1-6, is DTGVSQNPRHKITKRGQNVTFRCDPISEHNRLYWYRQTLGQGPEFLTYFQNEAQLEKSRLLSDRFSAERPKGSFSTLEIQRTEQGDSAMYLCSSSLGQRGSPLHFGNGTRLTVT.

The genes are TRBV27 and TRBJ1-1; weak D call: TRBD1 (5 bases). Germline V lookup: CDR1 MNHEY, CDR2 SMNVEV (reference sequence). Trimming stripped 7 bases from V and 12 bases from J, with 18 bases between. This CDR3 has 12 residues. This CDR3 is CASTVPPGGTFF. The CDR3 DNA reads as TGTGCCAGCACGGTCCCTCCCGGGGGAACTTTCTTT.

The chain combines TRBV7-6 with TRBJ1-1; unclear D gene. The CDR3 is made up of 11 amino acids. V shed 6 bases and J shed 2 bases, with 4 bases lying between them. Germline CDR1 reads SGHVS; CDR2 reads FNYEAQ. The CDR3 nucleotides are TGTGCCAGCAGGCGAAACACTGAAGCTTTCTTT. It encodes CASRRNTEAFF. Using reference TRBV7-6 and TRBJ1-1 for the parts outside the CDR3, the full variable domain is GAGVSQSPRYKVTKRGQDVALRCDPISGHVSLYWYRQALGQGPEFLTYFNYEAQQDKSGLPNDRFSAERPEGSISTLTIQRTEQRDSAMYRCASRRNTEAFFGQGTRLTVV.

Remarks on this clone: Other DNA sequences in this sample translate to the same CDR3. V usage is TRBV18 and J usage is TRBJ2-3; D remains unclear. This CDR3 comprises 12 residues. CDR1 is KGHSH and CDR2 is LQKENI in the germline V gene. V dropped 5 bases and J dropped 0 bases, with 3 bases sitting between them. The CDR3 bases are TGTGCCAGCTCATCGAGCACAGATACGCAGTATTTT. As protein: CASSSSTDTQYF.

The chain links TRBV11-2 to TRBJ2-7, with unresolved D. CDR3 length: 14 amino acids. Germline CDR1 SGHAT, CDR2 FQNNGV. Trimming pared 8 bases from V and 7 bases from J, leaving 21 bases between. Written as DNA, the CDR3 is TGTGCCAGCGAGAGCTTACTGGAACCCAGGGAGCAGTACTTC. It is translated as CASESLLEPREQYF.

This clone was seen a few times. This sequence joins TRBV6-5 and TRBJ1-4; D is uncertain. Germline values: CDR1 MNHEY, CDR2 SVGAGI. CDR3 size: 12 residues. V lost 6 bases, J lost 3 bases, and 5 bases lay in between. The CDR3 loop is CASRAANEKLFF. The CDR3 DNA follows: TGTGCCAGCAGGGCAGCTAATGAAAAACTGTTTTTT.

V usage is TRBV29-1 and J usage is TRBJ2-7; TRBD2 matches at 8 bases. Looked up from germline, CDR1 is SQVTM and CDR2 is ANQGSEA. J was trimmed by 6 bases and V by 4 bases; bases with no gene match: 5. The CDR3 consists of 12 residues. CDR3 sequence: CSVVGRGGEQYF. The CDR3 nucleotides read TGCAGCGTTGTCGGCCGGGGGGGCGAGCAGTACTTC.

This sequence joins TRBV11-2 and TRBJ1-3, with D possibly TRBD1 on 5 matching bases. CDR1 SGHAT and CDR2 FQNNGV come from the germline V gene. The CDR3 has 13 amino acids. Trimming took off 3 bases at V and 8 bases at J, with 11 bases between the two ends. This CDR3 reads CASSLTAADTIYF. CDR3 nucleotides: TGTGCCAGCAGCTTGACAGCTGCAGACACCATATATTTT. The variable domain in full, completed from reference TRBV11-2 and TRBJ1-3, reads EAGVAQSPRYKIIEKRQSVAFWCNPISGHATLYWYQQILGQGPKLLIQFQNNGVVDDSQLPKDRFSAERLKGVDSTLKIQPAKLEDSAVYLCASSLTAADTIYFGEGSWLTVV.

The V gene is TRBV6-4, the J gene TRBJ2-1; 11 nucleotides agree with TRBD2. CDR3 length: 15 residues. Germline trimming cut 6 bases from V and 2 bases from J; bases unmatched to any gene: 3. Germline loops: CDR1 MRHNA, CDR2 SNTAGT. CDR3 nucleotide sequence: TGTGCCAGCAGCTCACTAGCGGGAGCCTACAATGAGCAGTTCTTC. Its translation: CASSSLAGAYNEQFF.

CDR3 in amino acids: CASSQGQGSAGELFF. The CDR3 DNA reads TGTGCCAGCAGCCAGGGACAGGGGAGTGCCGGGGAGCTGTTTTTT. The chain couples TRBV5-4 to TRBJ2-2; 10 nucleotides align to TRBD1. With 4 bases clipped from V and 6 bases from J, the junction kept 6 bases outside the gene matches. Germline V gene sequence: CDR1 SGHNT, CDR2 YYREEE (reference sequence). The CDR3 runs 15 residues.

The CDR3 DNA is TGTGCCAGCAGCCGAGACAGGGGGGATTATGGCTACACCTTC. Its translation: CASSRDRGDYGYTF. J is TRBJ1-2 and V is TRBV14, with 9 nucleotides matching TRBD1. V lost 4 bases and J lost 5; bases outside the gene matches: 5. CDR1 is SGHDN and CDR2 is FVKESK in the germline V gene. The CDR3 has 14 residues. Drawing the rest from reference TRBV14 and TRBJ1-2, the complete variable domain is EAGVTQFPSHSVIEKGQTVTLRCDPISGHDNLYWYRRVMGKEIKFLLHFVKESKQDESGMPNNRFLAERTGGTYSTLKVQPAELEDSGVYFCASSRDRGDYGYTFGSGTRLTVV.

The genes are TRBV2 and TRBJ1-6; 8 nucleotides match TRBD1. Germline-derived CDR1 and CDR2 are SNHLY and FYNNEI. Trimming at V came to 6 bases and at J to 1 base, leaving 5 bases not matched to a gene. The CDR3 has 16 residues. CDR3 in DNA: TGTGCCAGCAGACCCACAGGGGGGTCCTATAATTCACCCCTCCACTTT. Translated: CASRPTGGSYNSPLHF.

This clone was seen only once. This rearrangement joins TRBV5-1 to TRBJ2-3; 10 nucleotides line up with TRBD2. V shed 0 bases, J shed 3 bases, and the junction held 4 bases outside the gene matches. CDR1 is SGHRS and CDR2 is YFSETQ in the germline V gene. The CDR3 extends over 16 amino acids. In DNA form, the CDR3 reads TGCGCCAGCAGCTTGGTAGCGGGAGGTTTGACAGATACGCAGTATTTT. This codes for CASSLVAGGLTDTQYF.

The genes are TRBV6-5 and TRBJ2-7, with TRBD2 identical over 7 bases. Near its end, the DNA agrees better with TRBJ2-5, so the J call may be wrong. Germline V gene lookup returns CDR1 MNHEY and CDR2 SVGAGI. The CDR3 loop spans 13 amino acids. The DNA for the CDR3 is TGTGCCAGCAGCGGGACTACCCAAGAGACCCAGTACTTC. It codes for CASSGTTQETQYF.

This chain connects TRBV29-1 to TRBJ2-7; 10 bases align to TRBD2. From germline, CDR1 is SQVTM and CDR2 ANQGSEA. There are 13 residues in the CDR3. Trimming removed 5 bases from V and 2 bases from J; junction bases left unmatched: 3. CDR3 protein: CSVTLAGAYEQYF. The CDR3 DNA sequence: TGCAGCGTTACCCTAGCGGGGGCCTACGAGCAGTACTTC.

This clone was observed a single time. One end of the junction fails to match germline, which may point to a read error. Other nucleotide sequences from this sample produce the same CDR3. The V gene is TRBV4-2, the J gene TRBJ2-7; D may be TRBD1 (5 bases). Germline assignment: CDR1 LGHNA and CDR2 YNFKEQ. The length of the CDR3 is 13 residues. The CDR3 protein is CASSHHDTPRVWF. DNA of the CDR3: TGTGCCAGCAGCCACCACGATACCCCCAGGGTGTGGTTC.

V and J are TRBV27 and TRBJ2-7, with unresolved D. V was pared by 3 bases and J by 0 bases, with 3 bases between. CDR3 length: 12 amino acids. Germline loops: CDR1 MNHEY, CDR2 SMNVEV (reference sequence). The DNA of the CDR3 is TGTGCCAGCAGTTTCAGCTCCTACGAGCAGTACTTC. This gives the protein CASSFSSYEQYF.

The V gene is TRBV9, the J gene TRBJ2-1, with TRBD2 matching 10 bases. Trimming at V came to 4 bases and at J to 4 bases, leaving 8 bases not matched to a gene. Per germline, CDR1 SGDLS and CDR2 YYNGEE. This CDR3 region has 16 residues. The CDR3 DNA follows: TGTGCCAGCAGCCTCCGGACTAGCGGAACTTACAATGAGCAGTTCTTC. Translated: CASSLRTSGTYNEQFF. Complete variable domain (other parts from reference TRBV9 and TRBJ2-1): DSGVTQTPKHLITATGQRVTLRCSPRSGDLSVYWYQQSLDQGLQFLIQYYNGEERAKGNILERFSAQQFPDLHSELNLSSLELGDSALYFCASSLRTSGTYNEQFFGPGTRLTVL.

The chain employs TRBV19 and TRBJ2-6; 9 bases are a match to TRBD1. This CDR3 region has 20 residues. With 0 bases clipped from V and 0 bases from J, the junction kept 9 bases outside the gene matches. The germline gives CDR1 LNHDA, CDR2 SQIVND (reference sequence). The CDR3 DNA follows: TGTGCCAGTAGTATAGACCCGCGGACAGGGGTGGGCTCTGGGGCCAACGTCCTGACTTTC. Translated: CASSIDPRTGVGSGANVLTF.

The chain carries TRBV19 and TRBJ2-7; D is perhaps TRBD2 (6 bases). The CDR3 covers 13 residues. The germline V gene has CDR1 LNHDA and CDR2 SQIVND (reference sequence). The V end was cut by 9 bases, the J end by 3 bases, with 15 bases between. In DNA form, the CDR3 reads TGTGCCAGCCGCGAGGCGGGGATCTACGAGCAGTACTTC. Its protein product is CASREAGIYEQYF.

The V call is TRBV4-3, the J call TRBJ1-2, with 9 bases identical to TRBD1. The CDR3 loop spans 15 amino acids. Germline V CDR1 and CDR2: LGHNA, YSLEER. The J segment lost 5 bases and the V segment lost 1 base, leaving 5 bases of the junction unmatched. CDR3 protein: CASSQVTGGGYGYTF. CDR3 nucleotide sequence: TGCGCCAGCAGCCAAGTAACAGGGGGCGGGTATGGCTACACCTTC.

V gene TRBV11-3 combines with J gene TRBJ2-5, with 14 bases fitting TRBD2. V shed 5 bases and J 5 bases; nucleotides not matched to a gene: 4. The CDR3 length is 15 residues. CDR1 and CDR2 (germline): SGHNT, YENEEA. CDR3 sequence reads: CASSKGLAGVETQYF. CDR3 DNA sequence: TGTGCCAGCAGCAAGGGACTAGCGGGAGTGGAGACCCAGTACTTC. Looking up the rest from reference TRBV11-3 and TRBJ2-5 gives the full variable domain: EAGVVQSPRYKIIEKKQPVAFWCNPISGHNTLYWYLQNLGQGPELLIRYENEEAVDDSQLPKDRFSAERLKGVDSTLKIQPAELGDSAVYLCASSKGLAGVETQYFGPGTRLLVL.